This T cell receptor beta chain was profiled in a study of cytomegalovirus exposure and HLA in healthy donors. Study-wide points: Later on, a genetic analysis was performed. It linked a missense variant in DCLRE1C with V- and J-gene trimming of TCR beta. The majority of CMV-associated TCR beta chains were reported as apparently HLA-restricted in a later analysis. Many donors shared some public TCRs, even though most TCR sequences were rare.

PCR employed 60 Vbeta and 13 Jbeta primers. Profiling relied on immunoSEQ multiplex PCR, and the TCRdb table lists in-frame clones only, not all of them. The sample yields roughly 120,000 clones, around 80% seen once. Comments on this clone: Its antigen is not known.

Trimming stripped 1 base from V and 1 base from J, with 22 bases between. The CDR3 has 20 residues. In germline, CDR1 is MGHRA, CDR2 YSYEKL. The TCR originated in a man aged 45 to 65 in good health and CMV-seronegative. This chain links TRBV4-1 with TRBJ2-2, with unresolved D. Material for sequencing was PBMCs. The CDR3 loop is CASSQGLSVIARKNTGELFF. In DNA form, the CDR3 reads TGCGCCAGCAGCCAAGGTTTGTCGGTCATTGCGCGGAAGAACACCGGGGAGCTGTTTTTT.